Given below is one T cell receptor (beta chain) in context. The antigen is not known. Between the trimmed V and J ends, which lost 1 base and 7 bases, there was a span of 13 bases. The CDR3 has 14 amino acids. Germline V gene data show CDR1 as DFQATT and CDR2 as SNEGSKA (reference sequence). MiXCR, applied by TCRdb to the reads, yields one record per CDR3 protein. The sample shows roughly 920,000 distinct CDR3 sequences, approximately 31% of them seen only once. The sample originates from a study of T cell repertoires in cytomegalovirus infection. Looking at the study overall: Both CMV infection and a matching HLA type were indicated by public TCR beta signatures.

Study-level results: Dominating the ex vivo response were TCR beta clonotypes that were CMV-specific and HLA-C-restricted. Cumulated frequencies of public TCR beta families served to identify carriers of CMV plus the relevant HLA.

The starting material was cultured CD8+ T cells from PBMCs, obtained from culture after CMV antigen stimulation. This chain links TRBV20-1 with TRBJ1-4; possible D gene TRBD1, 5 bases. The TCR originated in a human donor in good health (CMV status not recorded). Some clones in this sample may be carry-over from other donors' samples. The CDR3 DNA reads TGCAGTGCTAGAGGGGCGGGGCGCGCTGAAAAACTGTTTTTT. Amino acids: CSARGAGRAEKLFF.